This T cell receptor beta chain comes out of a study of molecular identifiers for immune sequencing clone quantification. Notes on the study in general: In a background of around 1 million naive cells, spiked Jurkat TCR RNA from one cell was reportedly detectable.

Preparation of the bulk TCR libraries relied on previously described methods and listed TCR primers. MiXCR was run by TCRdb on the PCR reads, yielding one entry per CDR3 protein. The sample includes about 320,000 distinct CDR3 sequences, about 21% of them seen just once. With 1 base removed from V and 6 bases from J, the gap between germline ends came to 11 bases. Germline V gives CDR1 SQVTM, CDR2 ANQGSEA. The CDR3 has 13 amino acids. This clonotype appeared many times. Its antigen is unknown. Input material: naive CD8+ T cells from blood, with Jurkat cell RNA spiked in. The sample's subset: FACS-sorted CD8+CD4-CCR7+CD45RA+ naive T cells. The chain links TRBV29-1 to TRBJ2-3; D is unresolved. This receptor was taken from a human donor in good health. Some libraries in this study had Jurkat cell RNA spiked in. The CDR3: CSVEGLTADTQYF. CDR3 in DNA: TGCAGCGTTGAAGGGCTCACGGCGGATACGCAGTATTTT.